This T cell receptor (beta chain) was found in a study of T cells in Graves' hyperthyroidism and ophthalmopathy. This clonotype was seen more than once but under ten times. Its antigen is currently unknown. General study results and limits: A model of 13 V-J features distinguished ophthalmopathy from stable hyperthyroidism.

CDR3 length equals 16 residues. The V segment lost 5 bases and the J segment 5 bases; nucleotides outside the gene matches: 8. CDR1 SGHTA and CDR2 FQGNSA come from the germline V gene. Patients with uncontrolled infections, other autoimmune diseases, pregnancy or lactation were excluded. Using RNA transcripts as the source, TCR beta CDR3 regions were amplified. In the first-round RT-PCR of the TCR CDR3, the HTBI primer set was used. TCRdb used MiXCR to reprocess the multiplex PCR reads, holding one entry per CDR3 protein. This sample has a few hundred thousand distinct CDR3 sequences, with about 16% found just once.

This chain links TRBV7-2 with TRBJ2-7; 14 positions agree with TRBD2. This receptor was identified in a young woman with Graves' hyperthyroidism. What was sequenced was blood. In DNA form, the CDR3 reads TGTGCCAGCAGCATAGGGACTAGCGGGAGCTTTGACGAGCAGTACTTC. It encodes CASSIGTSGSFDEQYF.